Presented here are 23 T cell receptor beta chains from one specimen sequenced in a study of CD8 T cells in Susac syndrome. When the RNA was reverse transcribed, random hexamers were used with an input of about 0.5 to 1 ug. TCRdb re-analysed the immunoSEQ multiplex PCR reads in MiXCR, keeping a single row per CDR3 protein. The sample comprises some 190,000 distinct CDR3 sequences, 90% to 97% of which are singletons, and 0.093% rests with the top ten. The source material was CD4+ T cells from PBMCs. The receptors were sampled from a human donor with multiple sclerosis.

V is TRBV19 and J is TRBJ1-2; 9 bases agree with TRBD1. Per germline, CDR1 LNHDA and CDR2 SQIVND (reference sequence). This CDR3 is built from 12 residues. The V gene end was trimmed by 7 bases and the J gene end by 6 bases; junction bases not matched to a gene: 3. The CDR3 region has the DNA TGTGCCAGTACGGACAGGGGCCATGGCTACACCTTC. The encoded protein is CASTDRGHGYTF.

The V and J genes are TRBV4-3 and TRBJ2-1; D not resolved. Germline V gene lookup returns CDR1 LGHNA and CDR2 YSLEER. The CDR3 extends over 14 amino acids. Trimming took 1 base from V and 11 from J, leaving 15 bases between them. The CDR3 here is CASSQAPLAEKQFF. The CDR3 coding sequence is TGCGCCAGCAGCCAAGCTCCACTGGCAGAGAAGCAGTTCTTC.

The gene calls are TRBV3-1 and TRBJ2-1; D assignment may be TRBD1 or TRBD2 (5 bases each). Trimming cost V 1 base and J 6 bases, with 7 bases left between them. Per the germline V gene, CDR1 is LGHDT and CDR2 is YNNKEL (reference sequence). This CDR3 is built from 13 residues. The CDR3 nucleotides are TGTGCCAGCAGCCAAGTGAGGGGCAATGAGCAGTTCTTC. Protein sequence: CASSQVRGNEQFF.

This clonotype has only one observation. The V gene is TRBV29-1, the J gene TRBJ1-4, with 7 nucleotides matching TRBD1. CDR1 and CDR2 (germline): SQVTM, ANQGSEA. The CDR3 length is 13 residues. Trimming took 3 bases from V and 6 from J; bases not matched to a gene: 4. CDR3 in DNA: TGCAGCGTTGAGAAGGGGGCGGATGAAAAACTGTTTTTT. Translating it yields CSVEKGADEKLFF.

The rearrangement links TRBV30 to TRBJ1-2; 7 positions agree with TRBD1. The CDR3 totals 14 residues. V trimming: 1 base; J trimming: 3 bases; junction bases outside the gene matches: 5. Germline CDR1 is GTSNPN and CDR2 is SVGIG (reference sequence). The CDR3 coding sequence is TGTGCCTGGAGTGGACAGGGTCTCGACTATGGCTACACCTTC. It translates to CAWSGQGLDYGYTF.

The chain has TRBV11-2 and TRBJ1-1; D is undetermined. The CDR3 length is 13 residues. V was pared by 4 bases and J by 0 bases, with 6 bases between. Germline values: CDR1 SGHAT, CDR2 FQNNGV. CDR3 protein: CASSSQMNTEAFF. In DNA form, the CDR3 reads TGTGCCAGCAGCTCCCAGATGAACACTGAAGCTTTCTTT.

The chain employs TRBV7-6 and TRBJ1-2; TRBD1 is a possible D gene (6 bases). The CDR3 length is 15 residues. Deletions cut 3 bases from V and 2 bases from J, with 13 bases between. Germline V lookup: CDR1 SGHVS, CDR2 FNYEAQ. The CDR3 region is CASSLAPTGNYGYTF. The CDR3 bases are TGTGCCAGCAGCTTGGCCCCTACAGGGAACTATGGCTACACCTTC. Combining the CDR3 with reference TRBV7-6 and TRBJ1-2 gives the whole variable domain GAGVSQSPRYKVTKRGQDVALRCDPISGHVSLYWYRQALGQGPEFLTYFNYEAQQDKSGLPNDRFSAERPEGSISTLTIQRTEQRDSAMYRCASSLAPTGNYGYTFGSGTRLTVV.

The chain employs TRBV11-2 and TRBJ1-1; D may be TRBD1 (5 bases). Trimming removed 4 bases from V and 7 bases from J, with 16 bases in between. This CDR3 spans 14 amino acids. Germline V gives CDR1 SGHAT, CDR2 FQNNGV. This chain's CDR3 is CASSSSRRQFEAFF. CDR3 in DNA: TGTGCCAGCAGCTCCTCTAGGCGACAGTTTGAAGCTTTCTTT.

The V and J genes are TRBV7-8 and TRBJ2-1; possible D gene TRBD1, 5 bases. The V gene lost 2 bases and the J gene lost 8 bases, with 13 bases spanning the gap. Germline assignment: CDR1 SGHVS and CDR2 FQNEAQ. CDR3 length: 14 amino acids. The CDR3 loop reads CASSLSRTKDEQFF. CDR3 DNA sequence: TGTGCCAGCAGCTTAAGTCGGACAAAGGATGAGCAGTTCTTC.

This chain links TRBV20-1 with TRBJ2-7; D is undetermined. V was pared by 5 bases and J by 4 bases, with 9 bases between. The CDR3 has 11 residues. Per germline, CDR1 DFQATT and CDR2 SNEGSKA (reference sequence). CDR3 loop: CSAASSYEQYF. In nucleotides, the CDR3 is TGCAGTGCTGCCTCCTCATACGAGCAGTACTTC.

The CDR3 DNA reads TGTGCCAGCAGCTCCCTAGGACAGGCCTACGAGCAGTACTTC. Its protein is CASSSLGQAYEQYF. The chain is built from TRBV7-9 and TRBJ2-7; 7 nucleotides match TRBD1. V dropped 4 bases and J dropped 2; count of bases not matched to a gene: 5. The CDR3 loop spans 14 amino acids. CDR1 is SEHNR, CDR2 FQNEAQ, per germline (reference sequence).

This clonotype has a single count. The chain recombines TRBV12-3 or TRBV12-4 with TRBJ2-7; 9 positions agree with TRBD2. The CDR3 covers 13 residues. V shed 6 bases, J shed 7 bases, and the junction held 7 bases outside the gene matches. CDR3 nucleotide sequence: TGTGCCAGCAGGGAGGGACTAGCAGATGAGCAGTACTTC. Its translation: CASREGLADEQYF.

This CDR3 is CASSFEGHTGELFF. In DNA form, the CDR3 reads TGTGCCAGCAGTTTTGAGGGTCACACCGGGGAGCTGTTTTTT. The V call is TRBV3-1, the J call TRBJ2-2; D may be TRBD2 (5 bases). The CDR3 length is 14 residues. The V and J ends lost 6 bases and 3 bases respectively, with 11 bases between them. CDR1 is LGHDT, CDR2 YNNKEL, per germline (reference sequence).

The chain joins TRBV4-1 to TRBJ2-1; TRBD2 might be the D (5 bases). The V gene lost 6 bases and the J gene lost 2 bases, with 14 bases spanning the gap. The CDR3 extends over 15 amino acids. The germline CDR1 and CDR2 sequences are MGHRA and YSYEKL. Here the CDR3 DNA reads TGCGCCAGCAGTCTCAGCGGAGCAACCTACAATGAGCAGTTCTTC. The encoded protein is CASSLSGATYNEQFF.

This clonotype was detected once. The V call is TRBV12-3 or TRBV12-4, the J call TRBJ1-1; a possible D gene is TRBD1 (5 bases). The CDR3 totals 11 residues. Trimming took off 11 bases at V and 6 bases at J, with 13 bases between the two ends. The CDR3 DNA reads TGTGCCTCCGGGGAAGGGGCTGAAGCTTTCTTT. Its translation: CASGEGAEAFF.

The CDR3 loop is CSASAGSSYEQYF. The CDR3 nucleotides are TGCAGTGCCTCAGCGGGGAGCTCCTACGAGCAGTACTTC. This chain joins TRBV20-1 and TRBJ2-7, with 7 bases lining up with TRBD2. CDR1 is DFQATT and CDR2 is SNEGSKA in the germline V gene (reference sequence). The CDR3 extends over 13 amino acids. V shed 6 bases, J shed 0 bases, and the junction held 5 bases outside the gene matches.

V is TRBV28 and J is TRBJ2-1; D unclear. The germline V and J ends were trimmed by 5 bases and 7 bases, with 12 bases remaining between them. The CDR3 has 13 amino acids. Germline V gives CDR1 MDHEN, CDR2 SYDVKM. CDR3: CASSGPDRNEQFF. DNA of the CDR3: TGTGCCAGCAGTGGACCCGATCGGAATGAGCAGTTCTTC.

This chain links TRBV19 with TRBJ1-2; 8 bases match TRBD1. V was pared by 3 bases and J by 13 bases, with 13 bases of the junction left unmatched. Germline CDR1 reads LNHDA; CDR2 reads SQIVND (reference sequence). The CDR3 totals 14 residues. CDR3 region: CASSIWDRPFSGTF. CDR3 in DNA: TGTGCCAGTAGTATCTGGGACAGGCCATTTAGCGGCACCTTC.

V is TRBV6-2 or TRBV6-3 and J is TRBJ1-5; no reliable D call. The CDR3 consists of 15 residues. From germline, CDR1 is MNHEY and CDR2 SVGEGT. The V end was cut by 4 bases, the J end by 2 bases, with 12 bases between. The CDR3 protein is CASSSELGGNQPQHF. The CDR3 DNA follows: TGTGCCAGCAGTTCCGAACTTGGTGGCAATCAGCCCCAGCATTTT.

V and J are TRBV21-1 and TRBJ2-5. TRBV21-1 is designated a pseudogene. The CDR3 runs 11 residues. DNA of the CDR3: TGTGCCAGCAGCAAGGGGGAGACCCAGTACTTC. It codes for CASSKGETQYF.

The J gene is TRBJ2-1, the V gene TRBV6-2 or TRBV6-3, with 7 bases matching TRBD1. The CDR3 loop spans 15 amino acids. Germline V CDR1 and CDR2: MNHEY, SVGEGT. Trimming at V came to 6 bases and at J to 8 bases, leaving 13 bases not matched to a gene. The CDR3 DNA is TGTGCCAGCAGAGCCCCCGGGACAGTTCATGATGAGCAGTTCTTC. Residues: CASRAPGTVHDEQFF.

The gene calls are TRBV29-1 and TRBJ1-1; 11 bases match TRBD1. CDR3 length: 13 residues. V lost 7 bases, J lost 2 bases, and 3 bases stayed unmatched. Germline V gene lookup returns CDR1 SQVTM and CDR2 ANQGSEA. In DNA, the CDR3 is TGCAGCGCTTGGACAGGGGGCAACACTGAAGCTTTCTTT. This translates into CSAWTGGNTEAFF.

The rearrangement links TRBV19 to TRBJ2-3, with D unclear. V lost 1 base to trimming and J lost 4 bases, with 9 bases between them. The CDR3 is 14 residues long. The germline V gene has CDR1 LNHDA and CDR2 SQIVND (reference sequence). The CDR3 coding sequence is TGTGCCAGTAGTATAGGACGACGGCCAGATACGCAGTATTTT. Protein product: CASSIGRRPDTQYF.